A single TCR beta chain is shown here with its context. Looked up from germline, CDR1 is SNHLY and CDR2 is FYNNEI. The CDR3 is made up of 16 amino acids. V trimming: 6 bases; J trimming: 6 bases; junction bases outside the gene matches: 10. The sample is drawn from a study of blood T cell repertoires in COVID-19. Study details: COVID-19 samples, acute and convalescent, were from the United States, Italy and Spain. In each case, the material was cDNA or gDNA derived from T cells, B-cell-depleted T cells, or PBMCs.

Authors' processing steps: Amplification with reference gene primers provided the estimates of nucleated cell counts. Clones were read by immunoSEQ multiplex PCR, and TCRdb kept only the in-frame ones, dropping some. V, J and clone size are those of that table, while D and trimming were read from the DNA. The sample holds roughly 51,000 clones, 80% to 90% seen once. The rearrangement joins TRBV2 to TRBJ2-1; 11 bases agree with TRBD2. The source is a woman of 80 years or more with acute or convalescent COVID-19. Sequences were obtained from peripheral blood. The DNA for the CDR3 is TGTGCCAGCAGAGCTTTCATAGCGGGGGGGTCCAATGAGCAGTTCTTC. This sequence encodes CASRAFIAGGSNEQFF.